This T cell receptor (beta chain) is from a study of blood T cell repertoires in COVID-19. CDR1 and CDR2 from the germline V gene are MNHEY and SVGEGT. V lost 0 bases and J lost 1, with 7 bases in between. The CDR3 totals 14 residues. The data were produced by immunoSEQ multiplex PCR, yet TCRdb's version contains in-frame clones alone and is incomplete. The top ten hold 40% to 55% of the sample, which has around 16,000 clones, roughly 85% seen once. Source material: peripheral blood. The chain uses TRBV6-2 or TRBV6-3 and TRBJ2-7; no definite D call. The sequence was obtained from a human donor in a cohort sampled during active COVID-19. The CDR3 sequence: CASSYSGRSYEQYF. Written as DNA, the CDR3 is TGTGCCAGCAGTTACTCGGGCAGATCCTACGAGCAGTACTTC.